This T cell receptor beta chain was profiled in a study of beta chain features in type 1 diabetes. V trimming: 3 bases; J trimming: 2 bases; junction bases outside the gene matches: 1. The CDR3 totals 14 residues. CDR1 and CDR2 from the germline V gene are SGHRS and YFSETQ. Concerning this clone itself: Its antigen is currently unknown.

Since all of the isolated RNA was reverse transcribed, expressed TCRB transcripts were what got sequenced. Deep immunoSEQ sequencing covered naive, central memory and regulatory T cell samples. Sequencing was performed with immunoSEQ multiplex PCR; in TCRdb, only in-frame clones are kept and a portion is missing. The top ten clones hold 0.94% of a sample with about 170,000 clones, approximately 7.8% of them seen once. Points from the study as a whole: In these data, an HLA type influence on TCRB rearrangement remained unresolved. Shortening that was moderate but significant affected the TCRB CDR3s of Type 1 diabetes patients in all four CD4+ subsets.

V gene TRBV5-1 combines with J gene TRBJ1-5; 8 bases align to TRBD1. The clonotype was recovered from a woman aged 35 to 49 with type 1 diabetes. The sequencing sample was made of central memory CD4+ T cells from blood. The CDR3 loop reads CASSSQGGNQPQHF. As DNA, the CDR3 is TGCGCCAGCAGCTCACAGGGGGGCAATCAGCCCCAGCATTTT.